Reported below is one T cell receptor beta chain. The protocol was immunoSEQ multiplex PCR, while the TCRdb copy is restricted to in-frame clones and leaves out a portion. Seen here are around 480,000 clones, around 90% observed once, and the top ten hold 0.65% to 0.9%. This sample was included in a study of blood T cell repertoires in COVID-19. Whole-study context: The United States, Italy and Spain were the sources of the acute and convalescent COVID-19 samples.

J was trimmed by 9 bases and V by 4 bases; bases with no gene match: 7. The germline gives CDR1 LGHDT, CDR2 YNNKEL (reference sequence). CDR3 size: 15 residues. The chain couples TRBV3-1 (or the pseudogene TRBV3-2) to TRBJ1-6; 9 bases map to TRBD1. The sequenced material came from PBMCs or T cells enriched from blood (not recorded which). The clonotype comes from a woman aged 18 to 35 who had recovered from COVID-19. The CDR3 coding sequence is TGTGCCAGCAGCCTCACCGGACAGGGGTCTTCACCCCTCCACTTT. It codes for CASSLTGQGSSPLHF.